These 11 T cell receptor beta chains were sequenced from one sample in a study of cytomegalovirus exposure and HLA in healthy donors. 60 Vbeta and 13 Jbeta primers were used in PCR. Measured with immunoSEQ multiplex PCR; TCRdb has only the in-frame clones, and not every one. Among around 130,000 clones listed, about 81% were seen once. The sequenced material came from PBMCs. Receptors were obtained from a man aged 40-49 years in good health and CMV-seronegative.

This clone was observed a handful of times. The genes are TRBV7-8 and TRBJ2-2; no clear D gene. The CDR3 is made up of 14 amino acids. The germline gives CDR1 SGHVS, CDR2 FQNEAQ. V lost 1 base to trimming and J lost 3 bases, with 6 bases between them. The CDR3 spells CASSLGAHTGELFF. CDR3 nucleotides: TGTGCCAGCAGCTTAGGGGCTCACACCGGGGAGCTGTTTTTT.

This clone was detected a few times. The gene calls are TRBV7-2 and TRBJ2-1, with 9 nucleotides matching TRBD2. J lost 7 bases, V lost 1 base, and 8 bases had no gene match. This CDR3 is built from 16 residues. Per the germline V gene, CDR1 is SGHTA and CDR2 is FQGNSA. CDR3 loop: CASSLGGSGRSNEQFF. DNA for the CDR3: TGTGCCAGCAGCTTAGGTGGTAGCGGGAGAAGTAATGAGCAGTTCTTC.

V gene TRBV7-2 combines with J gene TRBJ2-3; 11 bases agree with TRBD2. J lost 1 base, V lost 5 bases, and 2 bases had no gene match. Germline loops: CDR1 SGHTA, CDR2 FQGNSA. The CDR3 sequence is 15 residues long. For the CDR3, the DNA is TGTGCCAGCAGCCCACTAGCGGGGGGCACAGATACGCAGTATTTT. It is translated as CASSPLAGGTDTQYF.

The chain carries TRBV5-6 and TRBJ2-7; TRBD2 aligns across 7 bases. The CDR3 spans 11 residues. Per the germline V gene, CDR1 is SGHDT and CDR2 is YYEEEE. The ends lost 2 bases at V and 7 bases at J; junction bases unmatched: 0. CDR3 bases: TGTGCCAGCAGCTTAGCGGGGGAGCAGTACTTC. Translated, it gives CASSLAGEQYF.

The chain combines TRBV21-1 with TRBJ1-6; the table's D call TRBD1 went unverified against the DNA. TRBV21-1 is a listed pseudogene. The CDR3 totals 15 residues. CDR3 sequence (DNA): TGTGCCAGCAGCAAAGGTAACAGGAACAATTCACCCCTCCACTTT. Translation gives CASSKGNRNNSPLHF.

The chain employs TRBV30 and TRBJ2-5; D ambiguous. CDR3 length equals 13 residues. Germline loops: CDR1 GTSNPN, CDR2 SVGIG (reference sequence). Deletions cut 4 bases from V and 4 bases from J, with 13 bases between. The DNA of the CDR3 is TGTGCCTGGACCAAAGCCCCTCCAGAGACCCAGTACTTC. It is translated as CAWTKAPPETQYF.

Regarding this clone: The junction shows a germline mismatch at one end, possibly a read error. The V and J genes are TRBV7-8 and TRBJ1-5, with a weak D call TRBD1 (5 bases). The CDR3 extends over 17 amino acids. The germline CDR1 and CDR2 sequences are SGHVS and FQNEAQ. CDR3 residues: CASSLAWSLQENRPQHF. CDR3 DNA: TGTGCCAGCAGCTTAGCCTGGAGCCTACAGGAAAATCGGCCCCAGCATTTT.

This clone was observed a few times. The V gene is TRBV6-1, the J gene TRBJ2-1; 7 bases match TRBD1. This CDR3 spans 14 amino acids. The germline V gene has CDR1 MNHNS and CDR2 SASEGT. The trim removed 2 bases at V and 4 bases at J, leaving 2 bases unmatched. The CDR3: CASSEWDSYNEQFF. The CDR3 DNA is TGTGCCAGCAGTGAATGGGACAGTTACAATGAGCAGTTCTTC.

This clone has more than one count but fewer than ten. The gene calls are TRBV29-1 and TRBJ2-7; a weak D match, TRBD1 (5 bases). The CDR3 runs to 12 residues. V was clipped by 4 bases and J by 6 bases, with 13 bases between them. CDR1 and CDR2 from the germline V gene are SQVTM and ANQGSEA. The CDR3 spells CSVGLGVSEQYF. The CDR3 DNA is TGCAGCGTTGGGCTAGGGGTTAGCGAGCAGTACTTC.

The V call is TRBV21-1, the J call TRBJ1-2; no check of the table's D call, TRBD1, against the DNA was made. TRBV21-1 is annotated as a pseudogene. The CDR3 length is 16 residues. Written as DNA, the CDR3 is TGTGCCAGCAGCAAAGGTGAATCAGGGGACAGGGGAGGCTACACCTTC. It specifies CASSKGESGDRGGYTF.

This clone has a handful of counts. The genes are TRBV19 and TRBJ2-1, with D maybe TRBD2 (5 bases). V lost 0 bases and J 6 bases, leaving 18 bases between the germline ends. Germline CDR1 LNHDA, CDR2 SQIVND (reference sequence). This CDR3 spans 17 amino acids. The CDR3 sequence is CASSIEGAELGFNEQFF. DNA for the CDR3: TGTGCCAGTAGTATAGAGGGAGCGGAACTGGGGTTCAATGAGCAGTTCTTC.